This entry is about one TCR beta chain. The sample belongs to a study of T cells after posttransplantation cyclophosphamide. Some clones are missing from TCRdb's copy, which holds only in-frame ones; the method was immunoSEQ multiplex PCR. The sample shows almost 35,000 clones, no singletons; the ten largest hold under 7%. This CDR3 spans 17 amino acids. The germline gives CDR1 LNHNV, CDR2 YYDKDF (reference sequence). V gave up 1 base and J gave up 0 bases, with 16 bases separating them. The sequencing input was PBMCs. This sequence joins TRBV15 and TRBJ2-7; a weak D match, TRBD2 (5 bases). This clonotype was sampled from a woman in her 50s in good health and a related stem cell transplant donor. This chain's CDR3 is CATSRGPIGGHSYEQYF. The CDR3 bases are TGTGCCACCAGCAGAGGCCCTATCGGCGGGCACTCCTACGAGCAGTACTTC.